This TCR beta chain stems from a study of OX40 agonist ivuxolimab in advanced cancers. Across the study: In this trial design, patients received ivuxolimab intravenously at 0.01 to 10 mg/kg every 2 weeks. The diagnoses of dose-escalation patients were hepatocellular carcinoma, melanoma, renal cell or head and neck cancer. Partial responses were observed in three patients, of whom one had hepatocellular carcinoma and two had cutaneous melanoma.

With autoimmune disease history or systemic immunosuppression, patients were excluded. The germline CDR1 and CDR2 sequences are MNHEY and SMNVEV (reference sequence). This CDR3 comprises 14 residues. The data were produced by immunoSEQ multiplex PCR, yet TCRdb's version contains in-frame clones alone and is incomplete. The data hold 74,000 or so clones, with around 89% observed a single time. The sequence derives from an adult with an advanced solid tumor such as melanoma, head and neck, liver or kidney cancer. The rearrangement joins TRBV27 to TRBJ2-5; D is unclear. The J call may be mistaken, given a closer DNA end match to TRBJ2-7. The sample consisted of CD4+ or CD8+ T cells sorted from blood, taken in a trial of the OX40 agonist ivuxolimab. The CDR3 spells CASMSPRLPYEQYF. The CDR3 region has the DNA TGTGCCAGCATGTCCCCTAGACTCCCCTACGAGCAGTACTTC.